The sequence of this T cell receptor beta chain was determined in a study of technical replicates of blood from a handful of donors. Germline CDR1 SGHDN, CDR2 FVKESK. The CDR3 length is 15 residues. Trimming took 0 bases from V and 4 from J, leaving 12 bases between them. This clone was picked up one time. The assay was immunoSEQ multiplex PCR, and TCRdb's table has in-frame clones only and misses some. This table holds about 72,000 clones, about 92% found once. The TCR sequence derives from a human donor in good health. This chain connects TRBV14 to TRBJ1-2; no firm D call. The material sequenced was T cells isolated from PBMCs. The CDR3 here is CASSQETRGIYGYTF. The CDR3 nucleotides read TGTGCCAGCAGCCAAGAGACCCGAGGGATCTATGGCTACACCTTC.